This T cell receptor beta chain originates from a study of cytomegalovirus exposure and HLA in healthy donors (TCRdb year 2017). Turning to the overall study: An earlier analysis of some 620 of the donors reported about 260 Gb of sequence data and roughly 120 million unique TCR beta sequences obtained from some 200 million T cells. An early release covering 550 to 700 HLA-typed donors comprised around 300 gigabases of sequencing data and tens of millions of unique TCR sequences. Among the roughly 400 genotyped donors, 81% belonged to the genetic ancestry cluster associated with self-reported Caucasian donors. The study aimed to test whether signatures of past pathogen exposure could be identified by cataloging public T cell receptors. Using immunosequencing, the study profiled T cell repertoires from fewer than 850 subjects and related those repertoires to cytomegalovirus serostatus. Along with the 666-subject first cohort, a separate validation cohort of over a hundred different subjects was used. High-throughput TCR immunosequencing, statistical association of individual TCRs with disease status, and machine learning were combined to predict cytomegalovirus infection status. In a later analysis, previously published TCR beta repertoires from 550 to 700 donors were re-analyzed and high-resolution HLA genotyping was added so that TCR occurrence patterns could be studied. The later analysis used no new phenotypic data to find candidate immune exposures, relying instead on TCR beta sequences and their occurrence across donors. In an earlier analysis of roughly 540 of the donors, high-throughput TCR beta sequencing was used to judge whether each TCR beta V gene segment behaved as functional or pseudogenic. Alongside the repertoire data, information on donor age, sex, ethnicity and CMV serostatus was compiled. In a later genetic analysis, genome-wide SNP genotypes for about three fifths of the 666 donors were used, and that subset was treated as a discovery cohort. Every discovery cohort repertoire had been produced on one sequencing platform. HLA typing covered class I and class II loci at four-digit resolution. The number of donors typed differed by locus, with roughly 620-630 for A, B, C, DRB1 and DQB1, 522 for DQA1, 600 to 610 for DPA1, and some 450 for DPB1. Five DR-DQ haplotypes were treated as single units for association and clustering because of strong linkage in the cohort. On average, roughly 250,000 unique TCR beta nucleotide sequences were sequenced per donor among a few hundred genotyped donors of the cohort, with roughly 18% of those sequences being non-productive. Findings and caveats that apply to the study as a whole: A later genetic analysis associated a missense DCLRE1C variant with V-gene and J-gene trimming of TCR beta chains, and an independent cohort replicated the association. In a later analysis, TCR association rates were found to vary across HLA loci, with the most associated TCRs seen for DRB1 alleles and the fewest for HLA-C alleles. Correlated functional status among segregating V segments might be attributable to linkage disequilibrium, but an unknown experimental factor could not be ruled out. Most CMV-associated TCR beta chains appeared to be HLA-restricted in a later analysis, and the HLA associations seemed to be driven largely by CMV exposure. A further reported finding was that TCR beta sequences accurately predicted the HLA-A and HLA-B alleles for most subjects in the first cohort. Cytomegalovirus status was reported to be diagnosed by the classifier with high specificity and sensitivity in both the original and validation cohorts. Several of the top co-occurrence clusters appeared to be linked to parvovirus B19, influenza, CMV and Epstein-Barr virus, according to a later analysis. For the cohort, immune exposure information was limited to CMV serostatus. Because HLA typing was unavailable for some donors at each locus, only the typed subset was used in association tests. Because the 87-base-pair reads could not distinguish some IMGT-functional V segments, including TRBV6-2 and TRBV6-3, those segments were excluded. Roughly uniform sequencing depth across donors was assumed in presence/absence analyses, although this assumption may not hold. Only TCR beta chains were sequenced in this cohort, and the absence of alpha or paired-chain data limited detectable features. According to the authors, the approach could potentially be generalized to other disease states and immunological phenotypes. Compared with equally common non-associated chains, HLA-associated TCR beta chains in a later analysis were more clonally expanded and had lower generation probabilities. A total of about 180 TCR beta chains were listed by the study as associated with cytomegalovirus. While some public TCRs were present in many individuals, most TCR sequences turned up only very rarely across donors. A cluster of highly shared sequence variants was judged likely to represent a technical artifact of the sequencing pipeline. The earlier analysis of around 600 of the donors excluded some 16 rarely observed V segments, including chromosome 9 orphons, because counts were too low. Strong co-occurrence of HLA alleles, especially DR and DQ, made assigning TCR associations to individual alleles difficult. In a later analysis, 16,951 TCR beta sequences were associated with specific HLA alleles at a false discovery rate of 0.05. Broadly in line with IMGT annotations, most TCR beta V segments showed up in productive rearrangements about 90% or about 30% of the time in an earlier analysis of several hundred of the donors. Compared with the roughly 700-donor mean, donors in an Asian-associated ancestry cluster had fewer N-insertions in productive TCRs, according to a later genetic analysis. In vitro tests confirmed that a few of the cytomegalovirus-associated TCR beta chains recognize cytomegalovirus antigens.

The method was the immunoSEQ multiplex PCR assay. The multiplex PCR relied on a mix of 60 forward primers for TCR Vbeta segments and 13 reverse primers for TCR Jbeta segments. The CDR3 region of rearranged TCR beta genes was amplified from genomic DNA by a multiplex PCR assay. The amplified TCR beta libraries were sequenced on the Illumina HiSeq System as 87-base-pair reads. Per the source publication's procedure: In a later analysis, tens of millions of unique TCR beta chains were counted across the roughly 700 repertoires, and around 10 million of these chains were shared by at least two donors. A nearest-neighbor algorithm error-corrected the raw reads and collapsed the reads into unique sequences, merging closely related sequences to remove PCR and sequencing errors. V, D and J gene segments were assigned by aligning CDR3 sequences to IMGT reference sequences. For a sequence to be retained, a match of at least six nucleotides was required to both a V gene segment and a J gene segment. Rearrangements were classified as productive when the CDR3 lacked stop codons and remained in frame with V and J, and all other rearrangements were classified as non-productive. Following IMGT convention, CDR3 was defined as the stretch from the second conserved V-encoded cysteine to the conserved J-encoded phenylalanine. The earlier analysis of fewer than 750 of the donors excluded sequences that lacked an unambiguous match to a single V gene segment. An earlier analysis of a few hundred of the donors called V segments functional above 56.7% productive rearrangements and segregating when the between-donor standard deviation exceeded 5%. A statistical classification framework was built to diagnose cytomegalovirus status from the catalog of TCR beta chain sequences. V and J gene assignment, in a later analysis, came from comparing TCR nucleotide sequences with IMGT/GENE-DB human TR gene sequences. Using the TCRdist pipeline, a later analysis assigned CDR3 sequences along with most-parsimonious VDJ recombination scenarios. In a later analysis, each TCR beta chain was defined by its CDR3 amino acid sequence together with its V-gene family, and reads without a unique V-gene family were excluded. In a later analysis, some 600 highly shared, low-generation-probability nucleotide sequences were removed to address suspected cross-contamination and a sequencing artifact. For each public chain, a later analysis derived a clonal expansion index from normalized ranks of inferred template counts within each repertoire. Generation probabilities in a later analysis came from a VDJ recombination model fitted to out-of-frame rearrangements, and those results were checked against IGoR. In a later analysis, TCR-TCR, TCR-HLA and TCR-CMV co-occurrence was scored with hypergeometric tests, and a repertoire-size bias correction was applied to TCR pairs. False discovery rates were estimated in a later analysis by permuting HLA or CMV assignments 20 times. In a later analysis, co-occurring TCRs were grouped using DBSCAN, with TCRdist sequence similarity added in when clustering inside HLA-allele-positive subsets. Repertoires with fewer than 30,000 or more than 120,000 public chains were left out of co-occurrence clustering, as were a handful of repertoires with anomalous nucleotide sharing. TCRdb obtained this table from immuneACCESS and retained in-frame rearrangements with V and J assigned. These tables miss some clones; where compared with another copy, unresolved V genes account for less than half of the shortfall, and the remainder is unexplained. V, J and clone size were drawn from that table, and D and trimming were deduced from the DNA. Present in this sample are around 65,000 clones, 62% of which were seen just once. The ten largest clones take up 2.8% of the sample.

Worth noting for this clone: Its antigen remains undetermined. Base qualities were left out, and no much larger clone turns up one base away.

The CDR3 holds 14 amino acids from the cysteine to the phenylalanine. Only CDR3 DNA remains: 42 bases, in frame from the first base. V lost 3 bases and J lost 4 bases; the stretch between them is 11 bases long. The germline V gene encodes CDR1 KGHSH and CDR2 LQKENI. The cohort consisted of hundreds of healthy bone marrow donors. Cohort members were all nominally healthy when sampled, although unrecorded immune exposures were likely present. The donor tested CMV seronegative and was one of the 352 seronegative cohort members. A peripheral blood sample was collected from each donor, and TCR beta sequencing was performed on peripheral blood mononuclear cells. Genomic DNA extraction from the blood cell samples was performed with the Qiagen DNeasy Blood Extraction Kit.

The TCR originated in a man aged 25-45 years in good health and CMV-seronegative. This chain is built from TRBV18 and TRBJ2-3, with an unclear D gene assignment. The sequenced material came from PBMCs. The DNA is TGTGCCAGCTCACCGCCCCAGTATTCAGATACGCAGTATTTT. Translated, it gives CASSPPQYSDTQYF.